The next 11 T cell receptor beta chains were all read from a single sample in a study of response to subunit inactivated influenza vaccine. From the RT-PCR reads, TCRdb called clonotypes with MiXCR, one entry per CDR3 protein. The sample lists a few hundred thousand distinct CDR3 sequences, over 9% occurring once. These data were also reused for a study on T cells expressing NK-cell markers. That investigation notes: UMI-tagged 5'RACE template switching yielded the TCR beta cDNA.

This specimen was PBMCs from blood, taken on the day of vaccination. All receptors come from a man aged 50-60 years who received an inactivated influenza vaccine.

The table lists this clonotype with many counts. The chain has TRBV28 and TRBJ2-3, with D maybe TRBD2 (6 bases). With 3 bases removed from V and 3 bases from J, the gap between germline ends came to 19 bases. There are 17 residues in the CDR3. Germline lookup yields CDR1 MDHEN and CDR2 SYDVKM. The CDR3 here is CASSLPRGGVGTDTQYF. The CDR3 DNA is TGTGCCAGCAGTTTGCCCCGAGGCGGGGTGGGAACAGATACGCAGTATTTT.

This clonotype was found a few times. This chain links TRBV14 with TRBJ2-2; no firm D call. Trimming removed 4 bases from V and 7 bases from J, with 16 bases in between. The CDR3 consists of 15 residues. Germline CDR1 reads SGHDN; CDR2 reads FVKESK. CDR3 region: CASSPISGVVGELFF. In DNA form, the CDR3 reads TGTGCCAGCAGCCCCATATCTGGGGTTGTCGGGGAGCTGTTTTTT.

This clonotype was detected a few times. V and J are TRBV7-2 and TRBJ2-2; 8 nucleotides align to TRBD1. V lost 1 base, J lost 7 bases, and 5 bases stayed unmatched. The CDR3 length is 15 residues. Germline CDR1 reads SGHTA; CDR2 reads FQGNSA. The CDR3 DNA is TGTGCCAGCAGCTTAGTTCGGACAGGGAACGGGGAGCTGTTTTTT. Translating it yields CASSLVRTGNGELFF.

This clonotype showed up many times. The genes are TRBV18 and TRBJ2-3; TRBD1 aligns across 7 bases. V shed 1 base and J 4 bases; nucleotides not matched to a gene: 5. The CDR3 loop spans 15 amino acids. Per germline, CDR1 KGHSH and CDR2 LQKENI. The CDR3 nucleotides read TGTGCCAGCTCACCACGACAGGGCTCGGCAGATACGCAGTATTTT. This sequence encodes CASSPRQGSADTQYF.

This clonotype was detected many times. The CDR3 coding sequence is TGCAGTGCTGGCGGGAGGCTCTCCAATGAGCAGTTCTTC. This gives the protein CSAGGRLSNEQFF. The V gene is TRBV20-1, the J gene TRBJ2-1, with TRBD2 identical over 8 bases. CDR1 DFQATT and CDR2 SNEGSKA come from the germline V gene (reference sequence). The CDR3 consists of 13 residues. The J segment lost 6 bases and the V segment lost 5 bases, leaving 6 bases of the junction unmatched.

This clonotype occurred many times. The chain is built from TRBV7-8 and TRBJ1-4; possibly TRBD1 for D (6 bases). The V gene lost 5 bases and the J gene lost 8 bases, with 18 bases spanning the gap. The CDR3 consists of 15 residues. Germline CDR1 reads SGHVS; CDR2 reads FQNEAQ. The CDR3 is CASSPRGGREEKLFF. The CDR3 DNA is TGTGCCAGCAGCCCCAGAGGGGGTCGGGAGGAAAAACTGTTTTTT.

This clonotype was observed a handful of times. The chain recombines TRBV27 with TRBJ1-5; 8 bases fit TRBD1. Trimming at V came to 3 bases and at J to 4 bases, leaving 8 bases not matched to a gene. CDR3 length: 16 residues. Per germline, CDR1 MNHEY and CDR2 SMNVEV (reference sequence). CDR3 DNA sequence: TGTGCCAGCAGTTTTCACACAGGGGGTAGGAATCAGCCCCAGCATTTT. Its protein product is CASSFHTGGRNQPQHF.

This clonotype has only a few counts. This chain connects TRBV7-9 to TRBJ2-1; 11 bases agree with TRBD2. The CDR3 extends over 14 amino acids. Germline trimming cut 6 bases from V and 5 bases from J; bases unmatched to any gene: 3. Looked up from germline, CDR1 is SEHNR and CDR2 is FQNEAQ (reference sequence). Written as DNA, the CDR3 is TGTGCCAGCAGGGGGGGACTAGCGGACAATGAGCAGTTCTTC. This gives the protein CASRGGLADNEQFF.

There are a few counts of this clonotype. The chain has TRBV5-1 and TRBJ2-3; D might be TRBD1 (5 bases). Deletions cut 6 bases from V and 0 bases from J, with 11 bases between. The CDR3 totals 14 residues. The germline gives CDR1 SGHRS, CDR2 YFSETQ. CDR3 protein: CASKGDPSTDTQYF. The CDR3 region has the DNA TGCGCCAGCAAAGGGGATCCTAGCACAGATACGCAGTATTTT.

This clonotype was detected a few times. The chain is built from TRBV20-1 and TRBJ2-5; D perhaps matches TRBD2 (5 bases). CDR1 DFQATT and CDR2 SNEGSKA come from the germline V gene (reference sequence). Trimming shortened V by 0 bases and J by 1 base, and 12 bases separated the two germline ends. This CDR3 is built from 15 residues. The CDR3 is CSARDLYAGQETQYF. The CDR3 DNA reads TGCAGTGCTAGAGATCTGTACGCGGGCCAAGAGACCCAGTACTTC.

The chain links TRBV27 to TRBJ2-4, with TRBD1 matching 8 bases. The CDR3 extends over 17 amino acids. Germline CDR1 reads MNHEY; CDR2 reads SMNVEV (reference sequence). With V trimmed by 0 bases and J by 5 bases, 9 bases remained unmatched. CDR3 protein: CASSLSRGQGAENIQYF. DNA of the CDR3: TGTGCCAGCAGTTTATCGAGGGGGCAGGGGGCAGAAAACATTCAGTACTTC.